This T cell receptor (beta chain) appears in the sequencing data of a study of blood T cell repertoires in COVID-19. Study information: T cells, B-cell-depleted T cells, or PBMCs supplied cDNA or gDNA.

How the authors handled the data: Quantification of nucleated cells was approximated via reference gene primer amplification. The assay was immunoSEQ multiplex PCR, and TCRdb's table has in-frame clones only and misses some. The V and J calls and clone size were taken over from that table, and D and trimming were inferred from the DNA. The data contain roughly 200,000 clones, roughly 86% of them seen just once; the ten biggest clones take up around 5.7%. Sample: PBMCs or T cells enriched from blood (not recorded which). This receptor was obtained from a man in his forties with acute COVID-19.

CDR3 in amino acids: CASSPSPEVGQPQHF. For the CDR3, the DNA is TGTGCCAGCTCACCATCCCCCGAGGTCGGTCAGCCCCAGCATTTT. The chain employs TRBV18 and TRBJ1-5; no clear D gene. The CDR3 covers 15 residues. Germline V CDR1 and CDR2: KGHSH, LQKENI. V was pared by 2 bases and J by 6 bases, with 14 bases between.